Only a few counts were recorded for the clone carrying this T cell receptor (beta chain). The source of the sample is a study of T cells in Graves' hyperthyroidism and ophthalmopathy. The germline gives CDR1 SGHDN, CDR2 FVKESK. V lost 1 base, J lost 8 bases, and 8 bases lay in between. The CDR3 is 12 amino acids. TCR beta CDR3 sequences were amplified from RNA transcripts. The TCR CDR3 first-round RT-PCR relied on the HTBI primer set. One entry per CDR3 protein, called by TCRdb with MiXCR from the multiplex PCR reads. The table has 470,000 or so distinct CDR3 sequences, roughly 20% seen once. The chain carries TRBV14 and TRBJ1-1; D may be TRBD1 (5 bases). This TCR came from a man younger than 35 with Graves' hyperthyroidism. Source material: blood. CDR3 in amino acids: CASSQVRGEAFF. CDR3 coding DNA: TGTGCCAGCAGCCAAGTTAGGGGAGAAGCTTTCTTT.